The 14 T cell receptor beta chains in this list originate from one sample, sequenced in a study of shared clonotypes between healthy human individuals. TCRdb keeps only in-frame clones here, not all; method: immunoSEQ multiplex PCR. The sample shows more than 550,000 clones, less than 95% of them seen only once. Sequencing was done on a sample of memory CD8+ T cells from PBMCs. Subset described: CD45RO+ cells pooled with CCR7-negative TemRA cells. The receptors derive from a man younger than 35 in good health. Some clones in this sample may be carry-over from other donors' samples.

The genes are TRBV9 and TRBJ2-1; 9 bases map to TRBD2. The CDR3 contains 16 residues. J lost 4 bases, V lost 4 bases, and 9 bases had no gene match. CDR1 SGDLS and CDR2 YYNGEE come from the germline V gene. The CDR3 DNA sequence: TGTGCCAGCAGCTATCAGCTAGCGGGAAGGTACAATGAGCAGTTCTTC. Its protein is CASSYQLAGRYNEQFF.

This chain links TRBV6-6 with TRBJ1-1; weak D call: TRBD1 (5 bases). The germline gives CDR1 MNHNY, CDR2 SVGAGI (reference sequence). The CDR3 is 14 residues long. Trimming took 7 bases from V and 3 from J, leaving 15 bases between them. CDR3 DNA: TGTGCCAGCATTCTGGGGGGAAGGGACACTGAAGCTTTCTTT. Protein: CASILGGRDTEAFF.

J is TRBJ1-2 and V is TRBV5-6, with D uncertain. The CDR3 is made up of 13 amino acids. Germline V gene data show CDR1 as SGHDT and CDR2 as YYEEEE. V lost 0 bases to trimming and J lost 3 bases, with 6 bases between them. The CDR3 spells CASSLDSDYGYTF. DNA for the CDR3: TGTGCCAGCAGCTTGGACAGCGACTATGGCTACACCTTC. Complete variable domain (other parts from reference TRBV5-6 and TRBJ1-2): DAGVTQSPTHLIKTRGQQVTLRCSPKSGHDTVSWYQQALGQGPQFIFQYYEEEERQRGNFPDRFSGHQFPNYSSELNVNALLLGDSALYLCASSLDSDYGYTFGSGTRLTVV.

The chain carries TRBV7-6 and TRBJ2-7; TRBD2 aligns across 9 bases. Per germline, CDR1 SGHVS and CDR2 FNYEAQ. J lost 3 bases, V lost 1 base, and 7 bases had no gene match. This CDR3 is built from 16 residues. As DNA, the CDR3 is TGTGCCAGCAGCTTAGGCCCTAGCGGGACGGGCTACGAGCAGTACTTC. Amino acid sequence: CASSLGPSGTGYEQYF. Drawing the rest from reference TRBV7-6 and TRBJ2-7, the complete variable domain is GAGVSQSPRYKVTKRGQDVALRCDPISGHVSLYWYRQALGQGPEFLTYFNYEAQQDKSGLPNDRFSAERPEGSISTLTIQRTEQRDSAMYRCASSLGPSGTGYEQYFGPGTRLTVT.

This clone was recorded only once. The chain is built from TRBV6-5 and TRBJ2-5, with TRBD1 matching over 7 bases. Trimming cost V 7 bases and J 2 bases; bases outside gene matches: 10. The CDR3 loop spans 15 amino acids. Germline CDR1 MNHEY, CDR2 SVGAGI. The CDR3 here is CASNTGTDTQETQYF. Written as DNA, the CDR3 is TGTGCCAGCAACACCGGGACAGATACACAAGAGACCCAGTACTTC.

This clone was seen a single time. V and J are TRBV10-3 and TRBJ2-7, with 8 bases fitting TRBD1. Trimming cost V 2 bases and J 7 bases; bases outside gene matches: 10. The CDR3 runs to 15 residues. Germline lookup yields CDR1 ENHRY and CDR2 SYGVKD. In DNA form, the CDR3 reads TGTGCCATCAGTGAGCCCAACAGGGGGTCGGGAGAGCAGTACTTC. It yields the protein CAISEPNRGSGEQYF.

The rearrangement links TRBV27 to TRBJ2-1; possible D gene TRBD2, 6 bases. The CDR3 extends over 12 amino acids. V dropped 3 bases and J dropped 10 bases, with 10 bases sitting between them. Germline assignment: CDR1 MNHEY and CDR2 SMNVEV (reference sequence). The CDR3 DNA reads TGTGCCAGCAGTTTGGGTCGGGGGGAGCAGTTCTTC. Its protein is CASSLGRGEQFF.

This clone has only one observation. The rearrangement links TRBV6-6 to TRBJ2-5; 7 nucleotides align to TRBD1. Germline assignment: CDR1 MNHNY and CDR2 SVGAGI (reference sequence). This CDR3 has 14 amino acids. V gave up 2 bases and J gave up 4 bases; unmatched junction bases: 4. Written as DNA, the CDR3 is TGTGCCAGCAGTTACAGGGGGCTGGGAGAGACCCAGTACTTC. Residues: CASSYRGLGETQYF.

The rearrangement links TRBV4-2 to TRBJ1-3; D is undetermined. Looked up from germline, CDR1 is LGHNA and CDR2 is YNFKEQ. This CDR3 contains 13 residues. Trimming stripped 1 base from V and 3 bases from J, with 4 bases between. This chain's CDR3 is CASSQVYGNTIYF. CDR3 DNA: TGTGCCAGCAGCCAAGTCTATGGAAACACCATATATTTT.

The CDR3 region is CASSDLNTGELFF. The CDR3 DNA follows: TGTGCCAGCAGTGATTTGAACACCGGGGAGCTGTTTTTT. The V gene is TRBV27, the J gene TRBJ2-2; D not certain. The CDR3 sequence is 13 residues long. Germline CDR1 and CDR2: MNHEY and SMNVEV (reference sequence). Deletions cut 5 bases from V and 1 base from J, with 5 bases between.

The chain uses TRBV10-3 and TRBJ1-3; D remains ambiguous. CDR1 and CDR2 from the germline V gene are ENHRY and SYGVKD. CDR3 length: 14 amino acids. V was clipped by 2 bases and J by 0 bases, with 5 bases between them. CDR3 nucleotide sequence: TGTGCCATCAGTGAGAACAACTCTGGAAACACCATATATTTT. Protein product: CAISENNSGNTIYF.

The V call is TRBV28, the J call TRBJ1-1; possible D gene TRBD1, 5 bases. Germline CDR1 MDHEN, CDR2 SYDVKM. The V and J ends lost 4 bases and 0 bases respectively, with 12 bases between them. This CDR3 is 15 amino acids long. As DNA, the CDR3 is TGTGCCAGCAGTTCGCCGGGACCGCTGAACACTGAAGCTTTCTTT. It translates to CASSSPGPLNTEAFF.

V usage is TRBV28 and J usage is TRBJ2-1, with 13 bases aligning to TRBD2. V lost 8 bases to trimming and J lost 9 bases; unmatched junction nucleotides: 4. The CDR3 loop spans 13 amino acids. CDR1 and CDR2 (germline): MDHEN, SYDVKM. The CDR3 DNA sequence: TGTGCCAGCGGGACTAGCGGGATAGGTGAGCAGTTCTTC. Translation: CASGTSGIGEQFF.

The genes are TRBV11-2 and TRBJ2-3, with D perhaps matching TRBD1 or TRBD2 (5 bases each). CDR1 is SGHAT and CDR2 is FQNNGV in the germline V gene. V gave up 5 bases and J gave up 6 bases, with 15 bases separating them. The CDR3 sequence is 14 residues long. The CDR3 loop reads CASSQGLTGDTQYF. CDR3 nucleotide sequence: TGTGCCAGCAGCCAGGGCCTAACGGGGGATACGCAGTATTTT.